These T cell receptor beta chains were read from a single sample in a study of cytomegalovirus exposure and HLA in healthy donors. Measured with immunoSEQ multiplex PCR; TCRdb has only the in-frame clones, and not every one. The table for this sample gives around 75,000 clones. Sequencing used PBMCs. Every receptor here comes from a man aged 50-59 years in good health and CMV-seropositive. CDR3s include the opening cysteine and the closing phenylalanine or tryptophan. The order of the fields is J gene, V gene, D gene, CDR3 DNA, CDR3 protein. The D gene is left open where the match is weak.

J: TRBJ2-1; V: TRBV10-1; D: TRBD2; DNA: TGCGCCAGCAGACCGACTAGCGGGGGCGTCAATGAGCAGTTCTTC; CDR3: CASRPTSGGVNEQFF
J: TRBJ1-3; V: TRBV6-6; D: .; DNA: TGTGCCAGCAGAGTTACAGTTCCCTCGGACACCATATATTTT; CDR3: CASRVTVPSDTIYF
J: TRBJ2-1; V: TRBV6-6; D: .; DNA: TGTGCCAGCAGTAATCCTTATACACACTACAATGAGCAGTTCTTC; CDR3: CASSNPYTHYNEQFF
J: TRBJ2-5; V: TRBV6-5; D: .; DNA: TGTGCCAGCAGTTTCCACCCTTACAGGGCTCGAGAGACCCAGTACTTC; CDR3: CASSFHPYRARETQYF
J: TRBJ2-7; V: TRBV6-5; D: .; DNA: TGTGCCAGCAGTTTGGGCCAGTCCTACGAGCAGTACTTC; CDR3: CASSLGQSYEQYF
J: TRBJ1-3; V: TRBV28; D: .; DNA: TGTGCCAGCAGTCCCCCGGGGGAGTCCTCTGGAAACACCATATATTTT; CDR3: CASSPPGESSGNTIYF
J: TRBJ1-1; V: TRBV9; D: .; DNA: TGTGCCAGCAGCTCCACGGGGGTAGCTTTCTTT; CDR3: CASSSTGVAFF
J: TRBJ2-3; V: TRBV6-5; D: .; DNA: TGTGCCAGCAGTTCCTCGACTAGGGGCACAGATACGCAGTATTTT; CDR3: CASSSSTRGTDTQYF
J: TRBJ1-1; V: TRBV28; D: .; DNA: TGTGCCAGCAGTTTGAACACAGGGACAAGAGCTTTCTTT; CDR3: CASSLNTGTRAFF
J: TRBJ2-1; V: TRBV2; D: .; DNA: TGTGCCAGCAGTGGAACGACAGGTATGAATGAGCAGTTCTTC; CDR3: CASSGTTGMNEQFF
J: TRBJ2-4; V: TRBV2; D: TRBD2; DNA: TGTGCCAGCAGGGGCCGAGCGGGGGACATTCAGTACTTC; CDR3: CASRGRAGDIQYF
J: TRBJ2-1; V: TRBV7-3; D: .; DNA: TGTGCCAGCAGCTTAGGCCGACAGTCCTACAATGAGCAGTTCTTC; CDR3: CASSLGRQSYNEQFF
J: TRBJ2-1; V: TRBV9; D: TRBD2; DNA: TGTGCCAGCAGCCCCGCGGGGGGATTTGAGCAGTTCTTC; CDR3: CASSPAGGFEQFF
J: TRBJ1-1; V: TRBV19; D: .; DNA: TGTGCCTCCCACTCGGGATTTCCTATGAACACTGAAGCTTTCTTT; CDR3: CASHSGFPMNTEAFF
J: TRBJ2-1; V: TRBV5-1; D: .; DNA: TGCGCCAGCAGCTTGGCACTAGTTGGGGAGCAGTTCTTC; CDR3: CASSLALVGEQFF
J: TRBJ1-2; V: TRBV7-9; D: TRBD1; DNA: TGTGCCAGCAGCTTAGGACAGGGGTATGGCTACACCTTC; CDR3: CASSLGQGYGYTF
J: TRBJ1-1; V: TRBV6-5; D: .; DNA: TGTGCCAGCAGGCGGACACCGAACACTGAAGCTTTCTTT; CDR3: CASRRTPNTEAFF
J: TRBJ2-2; V: TRBV7-3; D: .; DNA: TGTGCCAGCAGCTTGGAGGGGCCGAACACCGGGGAGCTGTTTTTT; CDR3: CASSLEGPNTGELFF
J: TRBJ1-2; V: TRBV2; D: TRBD1; DNA: TGTGCCAGCAGCCTACAGGGGGACCCTTGGAGCTACACCTTC; CDR3: CASSLQGDPWSYTF
J: TRBJ2-6; V: TRBV5-4; D: .; DNA: TGTGCCAGCAGCTTGGCCAGGCAGTCTGGGGCCAACGTCCTGACTTTC; CDR3: CASSLARQSGANVLTF
J: TRBJ2-5; V: TRBV30; D: .; DNA: TGTGCCTGTATCAGGGAGGTGGGGGAGACCCAGTACTTC; CDR3: CACIREVGETQYF
J: TRBJ2-5; V: TRBV11-1; D: TRBD2; DNA: TGTGCCAGCAGCTCTAGAGGGAGGGGTGGTTTCCGACCTTGGGAGACCCAGTACTTC; CDR3: CASSSRGRGGFRPWETQYF
J: TRBJ1-2; V: TRBV5-6; D: .; DNA: TGTGCCAGCAGCCCCGCTTTGACAGACCGTAACTATGGCTACACCTTC; CDR3: CASSPALTDRNYGYTF
J: TRBJ2-2; V: TRBV30; D: .; DNA: TGTGCCTGGAACTATCCGAACACCGGGGAGCTGTTTTTT; CDR3: CAWNYPNTGELFF
J: TRBJ1-5; V: TRBV10-3; D: .; DNA: TGTGCCATCAGTGACCCCCCGGGTCAGCCCCAGCATTTT; CDR3: CAISDPPGQPQHF
J: TRBJ1-1; V: TRBV19; D: .; DNA: TGTGCCAGTAGTATACAGCCGGACATATCCCTCGGCACTGAAGCTTTCTTT; CDR3: CASSIQPDISLGTEAFF
J: TRBJ1-1; V: TRBV5-8; D: TRBD1; DNA: TGTGCCAGCAGCTTAACAGACAGGGAAAAAGCTTTCTTT; CDR3: CASSLTDREKAFF
J: TRBJ2-1; V: TRBV5-4; D: .; DNA: TGTGCCAGCAGCTTGGTGGCGGGATCCTACAATGAGCAGTTCTTC; CDR3: CASSLVAGSYNEQFF
J: TRBJ2-3; V: TRBV29-1; D: TRBD1; DNA: TGCAGCGCTGCACAGGGGGTCGAAGCAGATACGCAGTATTTT; CDR3: CSAAQGVEADTQYF
J: TRBJ1-5; V: TRBV2; D: TRBD1; DNA: TGTGCCAGCAGTGAGACAGGGTCCGATCAGCCCCAGCATTTT; CDR3: CASSETGSDQPQHF
J: TRBJ1-2; V: TRBV6-1; D: TRBD1; DNA: TGTGCCAGCAGTGAAGCGGGGACAGGGGTGAAAGGCTACACCTTC; CDR3: CASSEAGTGVKGYTF